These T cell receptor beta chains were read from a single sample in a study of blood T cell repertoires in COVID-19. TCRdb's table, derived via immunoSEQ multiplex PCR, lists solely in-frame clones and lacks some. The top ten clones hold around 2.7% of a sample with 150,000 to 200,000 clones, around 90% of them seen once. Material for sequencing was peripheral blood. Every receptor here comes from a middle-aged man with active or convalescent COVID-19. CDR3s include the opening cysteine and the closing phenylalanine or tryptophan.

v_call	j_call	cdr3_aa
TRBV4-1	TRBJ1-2	CASSQDPPSGGRYGYTF
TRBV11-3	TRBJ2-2	CASSLEYKHTGELFF
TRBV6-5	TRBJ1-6	CASRDREGGNSPLHF
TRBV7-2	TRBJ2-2	CASSSDRLRNTGELFF
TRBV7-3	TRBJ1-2	CASSLEGGVGYTF
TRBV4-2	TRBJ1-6	CASSPRGSASYNSPLHF
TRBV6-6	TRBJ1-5	CASSYNVAQPQHF
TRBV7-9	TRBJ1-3	CASSLAGVGNTIYF
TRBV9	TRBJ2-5	CASSRSPIQETQYF
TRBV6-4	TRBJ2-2	CASSEAGNTGELFF
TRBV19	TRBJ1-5	CASTSGQGNYQPQHF
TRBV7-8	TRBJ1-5	CASSLSRTSNQPQHF
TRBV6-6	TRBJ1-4	CASSYEGSGEKLFF
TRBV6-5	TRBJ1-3	CASSYRDRAGNTIYF
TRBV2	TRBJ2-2	CASRHSRQGPDTGELFF
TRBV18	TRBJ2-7	CASSPREGAAEQYF
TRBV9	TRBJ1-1	CASSGGQNTEAFF
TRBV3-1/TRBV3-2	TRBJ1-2	CASSFHADFYGYTF
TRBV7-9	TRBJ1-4	CASSLRNDEKLFF
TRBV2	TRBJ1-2	CASSSLAGQGYTF
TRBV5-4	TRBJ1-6	CASSRGGEPYSPLHF
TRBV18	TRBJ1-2	CASSKTAGTGNGYTF
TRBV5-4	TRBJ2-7	CASSLPGAAYEQYF
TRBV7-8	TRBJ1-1	CASSFDRGDSEAFF
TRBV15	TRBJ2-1	CATSSHNRGAYNEQFF
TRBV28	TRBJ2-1	CASSREGSYNEQFF
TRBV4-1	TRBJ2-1	CASSQEELAGVGEQFF
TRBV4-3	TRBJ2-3	CASSQEVLSDSLTSSTDTQYF
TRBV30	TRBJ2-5	CAWTSGGARETQYF
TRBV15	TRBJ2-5	CATSREGLGRLVETQYF
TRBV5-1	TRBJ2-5	CASSGGSRGETQYF
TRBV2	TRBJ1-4	CASTGTGGEKLFF
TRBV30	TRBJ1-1	CASMTGGDTEAFF
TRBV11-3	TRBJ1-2	CASSSYTGMGYGYTF
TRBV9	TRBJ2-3	CASSQGQGNSDTQYF
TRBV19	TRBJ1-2	CASSMGLANYGYTF
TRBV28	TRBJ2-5	CASSHRHSGVQETQYF
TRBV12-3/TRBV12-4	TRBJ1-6	CASSPDSYSPLHF
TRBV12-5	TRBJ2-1	CASEPGQGNFGEQFF
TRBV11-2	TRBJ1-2	CASSLGQNGYTF
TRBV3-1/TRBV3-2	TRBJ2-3	CASSQTSGGLTDTQYF
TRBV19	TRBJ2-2	CASSIGRRGRELFF
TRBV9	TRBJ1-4	CASSPPEGETGANEKLFF
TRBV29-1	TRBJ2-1	CSAKRGASDEQFF
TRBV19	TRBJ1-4	CASTLSGISEKLFF
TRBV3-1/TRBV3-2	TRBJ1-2	CASSQEGDRGHGYTF
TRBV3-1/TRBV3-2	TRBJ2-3	CASSLMAGGPDTQYF
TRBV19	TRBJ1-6	CASTPDSPPNSPLHF
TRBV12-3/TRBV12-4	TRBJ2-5	CASSFGGAETQYF
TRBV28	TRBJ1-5	CASSPRGSFSNQPQHF
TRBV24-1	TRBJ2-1	CATSDRSGGVYNEQFF
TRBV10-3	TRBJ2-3	CAIGLAGGDSTDTQYF
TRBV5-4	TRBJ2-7	CASSLDRKEKKQYF
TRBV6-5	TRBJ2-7	CASRMRDVSYEQYF